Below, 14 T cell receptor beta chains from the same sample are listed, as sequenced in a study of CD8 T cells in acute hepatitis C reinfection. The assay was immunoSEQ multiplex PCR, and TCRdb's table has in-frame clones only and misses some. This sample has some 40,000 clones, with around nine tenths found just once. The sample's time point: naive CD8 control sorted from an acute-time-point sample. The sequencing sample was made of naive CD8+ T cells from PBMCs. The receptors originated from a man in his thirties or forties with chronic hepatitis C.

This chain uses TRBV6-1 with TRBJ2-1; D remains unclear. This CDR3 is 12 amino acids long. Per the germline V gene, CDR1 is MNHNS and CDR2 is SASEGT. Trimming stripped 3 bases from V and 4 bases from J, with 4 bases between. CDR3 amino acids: CASSDGYNEQFF. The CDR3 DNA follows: TGTGCCAGCAGTGACGGGTACAATGAGCAGTTCTTC.

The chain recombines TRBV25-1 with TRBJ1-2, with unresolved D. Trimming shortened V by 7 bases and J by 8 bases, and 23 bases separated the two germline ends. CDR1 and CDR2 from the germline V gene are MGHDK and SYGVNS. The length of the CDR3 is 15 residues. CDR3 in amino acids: CASTLRYGLLRGYTF. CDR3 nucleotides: TGTGCCAGCACCCTTAGGTACGGACTTCTGCGGGGCTACACCTTC.

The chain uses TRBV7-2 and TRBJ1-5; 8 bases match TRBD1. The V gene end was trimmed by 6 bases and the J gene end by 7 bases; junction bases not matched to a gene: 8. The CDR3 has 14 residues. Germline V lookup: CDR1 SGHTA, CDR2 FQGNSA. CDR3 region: CASRGQGANQPQHF. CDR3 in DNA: TGTGCCAGCAGAGGCCAGGGGGCGAACCAGCCCCAGCATTTT.

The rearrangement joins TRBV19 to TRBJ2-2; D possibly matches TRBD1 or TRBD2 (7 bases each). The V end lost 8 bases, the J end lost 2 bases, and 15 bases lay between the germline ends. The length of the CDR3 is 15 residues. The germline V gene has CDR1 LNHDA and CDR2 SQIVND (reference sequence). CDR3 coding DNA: TGTGCCAGTGTTCAGGGGGGGCCCAACACCGGGGAGCTGTTTTTT. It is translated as CASVQGGPNTGELFF.

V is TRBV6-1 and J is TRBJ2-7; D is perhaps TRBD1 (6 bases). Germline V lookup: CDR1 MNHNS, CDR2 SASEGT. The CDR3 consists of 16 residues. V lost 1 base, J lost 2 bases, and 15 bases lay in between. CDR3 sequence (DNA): TGTGCCAGCAGTGAAGGGGGACACCGAATAACCTACGAGCAGTACTTC. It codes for CASSEGGHRITYEQYF.

Here the CDR3 reads CASNSLNTGELFF. The CDR3 DNA sequence: TGTGCCAGTAACAGCCTGAACACCGGGGAGCTGTTTTTT. The chain has TRBV19 and TRBJ2-2; D not resolved. The V gene lost 7 bases and the J gene lost 1 base, with 7 bases spanning the gap. CDR1 is LNHDA and CDR2 is SQIVND in the germline V gene (reference sequence). The CDR3 length is 13 residues.

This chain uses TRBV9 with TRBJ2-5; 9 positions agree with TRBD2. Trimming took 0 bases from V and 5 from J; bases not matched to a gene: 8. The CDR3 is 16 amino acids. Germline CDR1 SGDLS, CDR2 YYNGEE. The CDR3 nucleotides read TGTGCCAGCAGCGTAGGAAGCGGGGGGTCTCGGGAGACCCAGTACTTC. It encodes CASSVGSGGSRETQYF.

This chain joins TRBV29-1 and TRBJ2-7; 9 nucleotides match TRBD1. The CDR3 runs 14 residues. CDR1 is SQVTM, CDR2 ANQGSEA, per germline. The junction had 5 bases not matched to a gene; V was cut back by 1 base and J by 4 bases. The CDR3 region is CSVEAGGQGYEQYF. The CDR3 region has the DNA TGCAGCGTTGAAGCCGGGGGACAGGGTTACGAGCAGTACTTC.

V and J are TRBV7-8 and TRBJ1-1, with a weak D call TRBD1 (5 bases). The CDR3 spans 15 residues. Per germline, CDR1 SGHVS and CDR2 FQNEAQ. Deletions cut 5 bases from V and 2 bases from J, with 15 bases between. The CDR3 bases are TGTGCCAGCAGCCATTACCGGGACGAAAACACTGAAGCTTTCTTT. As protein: CASSHYRDENTEAFF.

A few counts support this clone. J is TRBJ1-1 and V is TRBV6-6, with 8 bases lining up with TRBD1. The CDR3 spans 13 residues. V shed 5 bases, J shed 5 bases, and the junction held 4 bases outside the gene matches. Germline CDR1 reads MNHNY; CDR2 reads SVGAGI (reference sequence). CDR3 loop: CASSAGGLTEAFF. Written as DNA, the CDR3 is TGTGCCAGCAGTGCAGGGGGCTTAACTGAAGCTTTCTTT.

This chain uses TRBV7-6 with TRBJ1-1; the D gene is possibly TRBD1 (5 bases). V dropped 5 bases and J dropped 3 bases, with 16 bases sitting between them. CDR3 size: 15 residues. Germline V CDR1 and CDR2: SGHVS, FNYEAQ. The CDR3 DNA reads TGTGCCAGCAGCGCGAACCCAGGGAGGGACACTGAAGCTTTCTTT. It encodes CASSANPGRDTEAFF.

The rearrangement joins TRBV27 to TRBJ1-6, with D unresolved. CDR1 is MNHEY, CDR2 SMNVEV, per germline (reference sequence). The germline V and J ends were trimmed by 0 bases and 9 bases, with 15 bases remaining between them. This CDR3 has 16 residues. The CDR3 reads CASSLSGKGIGSPLHF. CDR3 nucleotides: TGTGCCAGCAGTTTATCTGGGAAGGGAATAGGTTCACCCCTCCACTTT.

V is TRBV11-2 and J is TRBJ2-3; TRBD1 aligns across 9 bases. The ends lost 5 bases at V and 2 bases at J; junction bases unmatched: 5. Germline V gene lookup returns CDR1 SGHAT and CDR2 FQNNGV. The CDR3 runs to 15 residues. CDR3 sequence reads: CASSPWDRVTDTQYF. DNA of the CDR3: TGTGCCAGCAGCCCCTGGGACAGGGTCACAGATACGCAGTATTTT.

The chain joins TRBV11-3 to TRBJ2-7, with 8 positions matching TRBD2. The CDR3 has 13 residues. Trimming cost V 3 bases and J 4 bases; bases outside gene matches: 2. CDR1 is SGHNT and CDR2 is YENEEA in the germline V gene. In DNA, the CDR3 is TGTGCCAGCAGCTTGCGGGGGGATTACGAGCAGTACTTC. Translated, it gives CASSLRGDYEQYF. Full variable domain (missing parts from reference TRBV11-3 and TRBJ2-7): EAGVVQSPRYKIIEKKQPVAFWCNPISGHNTLYWYLQNLGQGPELLIRYENEEAVDDSQLPKDRFSAERLKGVDSTLKIQPAELGDSAVYLCASSLRGDYEQYFGPGTRLTVT.